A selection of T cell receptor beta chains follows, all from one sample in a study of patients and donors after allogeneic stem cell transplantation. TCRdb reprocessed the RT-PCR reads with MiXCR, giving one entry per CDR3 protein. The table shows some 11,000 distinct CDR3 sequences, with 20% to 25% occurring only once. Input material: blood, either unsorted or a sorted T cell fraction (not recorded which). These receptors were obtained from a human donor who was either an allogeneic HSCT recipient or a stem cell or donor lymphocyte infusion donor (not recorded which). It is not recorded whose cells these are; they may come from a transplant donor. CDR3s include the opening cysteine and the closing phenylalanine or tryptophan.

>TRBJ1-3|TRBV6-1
CASSVVGNTIYF
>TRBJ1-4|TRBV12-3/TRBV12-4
CASSPWITNEKLFF
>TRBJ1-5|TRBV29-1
CSVEAESNQPQHF
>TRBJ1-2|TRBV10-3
CAISADRVNYGYTF
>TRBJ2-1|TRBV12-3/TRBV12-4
CASSLPSGQFF
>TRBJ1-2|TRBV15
CATSPRTANYGYTF
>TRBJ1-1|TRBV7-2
CASIGQGRTEAFF
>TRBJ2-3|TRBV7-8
CASSLSTDTQYF
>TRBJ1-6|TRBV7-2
CASTFKTGEGSPLHF
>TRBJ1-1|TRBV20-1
CSARDWDRPMNTEAFF
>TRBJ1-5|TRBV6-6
CASSYRGDNQPQHF
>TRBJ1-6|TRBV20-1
CSARGGGPDSPLHF
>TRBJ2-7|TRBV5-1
CASSPTGFSYEQYF
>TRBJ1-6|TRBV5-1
CASSDARLSSPLHF
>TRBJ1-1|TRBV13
CASSWGTFTEALF
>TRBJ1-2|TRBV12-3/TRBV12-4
CASSLRAVHGYTF
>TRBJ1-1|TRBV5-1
CASSLSGTQNTEAFF
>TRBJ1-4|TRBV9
CASSAGTGDEKLFF
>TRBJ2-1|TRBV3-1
CASSRDPSSYNEQFF
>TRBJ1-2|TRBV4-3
CASSQAGLYGYTF
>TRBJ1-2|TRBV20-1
CSARRQDRHGYTF
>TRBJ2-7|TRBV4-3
CASSQEAPDPWVEQYF
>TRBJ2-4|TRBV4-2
CASSGAAGLAQNIQYF
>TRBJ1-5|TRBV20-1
CSAKENFGNQPQHF
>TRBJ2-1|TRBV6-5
CASSYGRASGIYNEQFF
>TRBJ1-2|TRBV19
CASSIDHSYGYTF
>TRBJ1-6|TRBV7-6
CASSLARESPLHF
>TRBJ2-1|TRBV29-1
CSVEGASANEQFF